The sequence of this TCR beta chain was determined in a study of T cell responses to AZD1222 COVID-19 vaccine. General study points: With dominance at 160-218 and 743-854, vaccine-associated CD4 TCRs spanned spike.

CDR1 and CDR2 from the germline V gene are SQVTM and ANQGSEA. This CDR3 has 14 residues. Here immunoSEQ multiplex PCR was the method, and the copy in TCRdb shows in-frame clones only, minus some. The sample has 100,000 to 150,000 clones, 89% seen once. With respect to this clone: Its cognate antigen is unknown. The junction shows a germline mismatch at one end, possibly a read error.

The specimen was peripheral blood, collected on day 0 of AZD1222 vaccination. The rearrangement uses TRBV29-1 and TRBJ2-1; 8 bases agree with TRBD2. The receptor was isolated from an adult in good health. This CDR3 reads CSAELAEYRNEQFF. Written as DNA, the CDR3 is TGCAGCGCTGAACTAGCGGAGTACAGGAATGAGCAGTTCTTC.